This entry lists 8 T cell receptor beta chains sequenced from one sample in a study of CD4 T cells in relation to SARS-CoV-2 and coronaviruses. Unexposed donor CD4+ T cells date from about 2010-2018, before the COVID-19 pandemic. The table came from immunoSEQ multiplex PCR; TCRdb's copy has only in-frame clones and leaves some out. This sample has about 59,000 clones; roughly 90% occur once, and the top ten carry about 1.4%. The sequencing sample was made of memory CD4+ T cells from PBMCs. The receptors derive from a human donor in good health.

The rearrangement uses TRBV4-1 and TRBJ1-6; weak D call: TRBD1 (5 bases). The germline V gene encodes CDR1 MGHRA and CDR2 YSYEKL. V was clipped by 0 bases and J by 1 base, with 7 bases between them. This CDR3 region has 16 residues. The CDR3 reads CASSQDRESYNSPLHF. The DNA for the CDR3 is TGCGCCAGCAGCCAAGACAGGGAGTCCTATAATTCACCCCTCCACTTT.

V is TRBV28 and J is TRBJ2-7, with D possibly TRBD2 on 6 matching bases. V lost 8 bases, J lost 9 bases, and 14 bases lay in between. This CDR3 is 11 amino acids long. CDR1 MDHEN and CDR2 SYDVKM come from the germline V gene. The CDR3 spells CASHSEGRQYF. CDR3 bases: TGTGCCAGCCATTCGGAGGGGAGGCAGTACTTC. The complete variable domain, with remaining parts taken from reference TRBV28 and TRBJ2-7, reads DVKVTQSSRYLVKRTGEKVFLECVQDMDHENMFWYRQDPGLGLRLIYFSYDVKMKEKGDIPEGYSVSREKKERFSLILESASTNQTSMYLCASHSEGRQYFGPGTRLTVT.

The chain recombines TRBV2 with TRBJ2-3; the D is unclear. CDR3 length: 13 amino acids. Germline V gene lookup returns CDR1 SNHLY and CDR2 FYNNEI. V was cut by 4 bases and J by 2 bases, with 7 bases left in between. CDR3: CASSAFNTDTQYF. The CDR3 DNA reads TGTGCCAGCAGTGCGTTCAACACAGATACGCAGTATTTT.

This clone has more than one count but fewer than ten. DNA for the CDR3: TGTGCCAGCAGTTCTCAAGGGGGCGGATCTAATGAAAAACTGTTTTTT. It specifies CASSSQGGGSNEKLFF. This chain links TRBV28 with TRBJ1-4, with TRBD1 matching 7 bases. The germline V gene encodes CDR1 MDHEN and CDR2 SYDVKM. The CDR3 sequence is 16 residues long. The V and J ends lost 4 bases and 3 bases, in that order; junction bases with no gene match: 8.

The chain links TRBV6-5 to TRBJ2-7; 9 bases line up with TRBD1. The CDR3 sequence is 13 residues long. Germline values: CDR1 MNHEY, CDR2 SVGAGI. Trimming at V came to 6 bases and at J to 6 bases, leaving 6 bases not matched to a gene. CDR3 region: CASSRTGDGEQYF. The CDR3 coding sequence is TGTGCCAGCAGCCGGACAGGGGATGGCGAGCAGTACTTC.

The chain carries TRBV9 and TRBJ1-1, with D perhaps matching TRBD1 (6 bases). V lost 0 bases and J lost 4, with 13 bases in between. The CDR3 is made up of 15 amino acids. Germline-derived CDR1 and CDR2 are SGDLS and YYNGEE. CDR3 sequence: CASSVGSRGVTEAFF. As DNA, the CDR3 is TGTGCCAGCAGCGTAGGAAGCAGGGGAGTCACTGAAGCTTTCTTT.

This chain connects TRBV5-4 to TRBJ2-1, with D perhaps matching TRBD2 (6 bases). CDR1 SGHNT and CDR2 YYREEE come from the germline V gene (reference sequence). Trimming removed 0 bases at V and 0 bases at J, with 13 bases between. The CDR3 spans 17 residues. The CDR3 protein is CASSLGVAGSSYNEQFF. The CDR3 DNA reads TGTGCCAGCAGCTTGGGAGTGGCGGGGAGCTCCTACAATGAGCAGTTCTTC.

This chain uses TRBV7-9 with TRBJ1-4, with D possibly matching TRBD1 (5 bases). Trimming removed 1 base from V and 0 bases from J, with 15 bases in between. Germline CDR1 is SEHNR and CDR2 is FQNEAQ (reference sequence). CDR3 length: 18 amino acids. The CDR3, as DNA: TGTGCCAGCAGCTTAGTCTTGACTGGGGGTCCAACTAATGAAAAACTGTTTTTT. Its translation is CASSLVLTGGPTNEKLFF.